Listed below are T cell receptor beta chains from one sample, sequenced in a study of cytomegalovirus exposure and HLA in healthy donors. This table comes from immunoSEQ multiplex PCR, and its TCRdb copy is limited to in-frame clones, with some not included. This sample carries about 100,000 clones, 65% to 85% of them seen once, and the ten largest clones take more than 9%. What was sequenced was PBMCs. Receptors were obtained from a man aged 50 to 59 in good health and CMV-seronegative. Both conserved end residues are part of each CDR3. Fields, in order: clone size, J gene, V gene, D gene, CDR3 DNA, CDR3 protein. A D gene is named only where the DNA matches it firmly. Some rows mark clone size as missing; the rest say once, few, many or name a class of expanded clone.

abundance: .
j_gene: TRBJ2-5
v_gene: TRBV11-3
d_gene: .
CDR3nt: TGTGCCAGCAGCGCCCCGGGATCCGGAGAGACCCAGTACTTC
CDR3aa: CASSAPGSGETQYF

abundance: once
j_gene: TRBJ2-2
v_gene: TRBV11-3
d_gene: TRBD1
CDR3nt: TGTGCCAGCAGCAGGCAGGGGGCCCGGGAGCTGTTTTTT
CDR3aa: CASSRQGARELFF

abundance: .
j_gene: TRBJ2-7
v_gene: TRBV18
d_gene: TRBD1
CDR3nt: TGTGCCAGCTCACCGGGACAGGGGCCCCACGAGCAGTACTTC
CDR3aa: CASSPGQGPHEQYF

abundance: few
j_gene: TRBJ1-1
v_gene: TRBV6-1
d_gene: .
CDR3nt: TGTGCCAGCAAAGGACAGTTAAACACTGAAGCTTTCTTT
CDR3aa: CASKGQLNTEAFF

abundance: .
j_gene: TRBJ2-7
v_gene: TRBV28
d_gene: .
CDR3nt: TGTGCCAGCAGTCGACCAGGGTTTAACTACGAGCAGTACTTC
CDR3aa: CASSRPGFNYEQYF

abundance: .
j_gene: TRBJ1-1
v_gene: TRBV6-5
d_gene: TRBD1
CDR3nt: TGTGCCAGCAGTGCCATAGACAGGGTTCTGACTGAAGCTTTCTTT
CDR3aa: CASSAIDRVLTEAFF

abundance: .
j_gene: TRBJ1-3
v_gene: TRBV13
d_gene: TRBD1
CDR3nt: TGTGCCAGCAGCTTGTCACAGGGGCCCCCAGGGAACACCATATATTTT
CDR3aa: CASSLSQGPPGNTIYF

abundance: once
j_gene: TRBJ2-5
v_gene: TRBV5-1
d_gene: .
CDR3nt: TGCGCCAGCAGCTTGGGGGCGGGATCAAAGGAGACCCAGTACTTC
CDR3aa: CASSLGAGSKETQYF

abundance: few
j_gene: TRBJ2-3
v_gene: TRBV6-1
d_gene: TRBD1
CDR3nt: TGTGCCAGCAGACAGGGGCGCAGCACAGATACGCAGTATTTT
CDR3aa: CASRQGRSTDTQYF

abundance: few
j_gene: TRBJ2-1
v_gene: TRBV30
d_gene: .
CDR3nt: TGTGCCTTCACCGCGGGGAGAAATGAGCAGTTCTTC
CDR3aa: CAFTAGRNEQFF

abundance: .
j_gene: TRBJ2-3
v_gene: TRBV5-8
d_gene: .
CDR3nt: TGTGCCAGCAGCTTGGGACAAGCCCCAAGCACAGATACGCAGTATTTT
CDR3aa: CASSLGQAPSTDTQYF

abundance: few
j_gene: TRBJ2-1
v_gene: TRBV4-1
d_gene: .
CDR3nt: TGCGCCAGCAGCCAAGAGAGGGGGTGGGATGAGCAGTTCTTC
CDR3aa: CASSQERGWDEQFF

abundance: .
j_gene: TRBJ1-5
v_gene: TRBV6-6
d_gene: TRBD1
CDR3nt: TGTGCCAGCAGGGGACAGGGCTTCAATCAGCCCCAGCATTTT
CDR3aa: CASRGQGFNQPQHF

abundance: .
j_gene: TRBJ1-6
v_gene: TRBV7-2
d_gene: .
CDR3nt: TGTGCCAGCAGCTTAGAGTCAGGCGGGTCACCCCTCCACTTT
CDR3aa: CASSLESGGSPLHF

abundance: .
j_gene: TRBJ2-2
v_gene: TRBV27
d_gene: TRBD1
CDR3nt: TGTGCCAGCAGTCAACGACAGGGGAACACCGGGGAGCTGTTTTTT
CDR3aa: CASSQRQGNTGELFF

abundance: .
j_gene: TRBJ2-3
v_gene: TRBV28
d_gene: .
CDR3nt: TGTGCCAGCAGTTTTTTCCGAGGAAACACAGATACGCAGTATTTT
CDR3aa: CASSFFRGNTDTQYF

abundance: .
j_gene: TRBJ2-1
v_gene: TRBV6-1
d_gene: TRBD2
CDR3nt: TGTGCCAGCAGTGTAACTAGCGGGAGGAAGTTGGGTAGTGAGCAGTTCTTC
CDR3aa: CASSVTSGRKLGSEQFF

abundance: .
j_gene: TRBJ2-7
v_gene: TRBV28
d_gene: .
CDR3nt: TGTGCCAGCAGATTACCGGGTTTGGAGGTCTACGAGCAGTACTTC
CDR3aa: CASRLPGLEVYEQYF

abundance: .
j_gene: TRBJ1-1
v_gene: TRBV28
d_gene: .
CDR3nt: TGTGCCAGCAGACCCCACGGGGGTCGGAACACTGAAGCTTTCTTT
CDR3aa: CASRPHGGRNTEAFF

abundance: few
j_gene: TRBJ1-1
v_gene: TRBV5-6
d_gene: TRBD1
CDR3nt: TGTGCCAGCAGCGCACTAAGACAGGGGAACACTGAAGCTTTCTTT
CDR3aa: CASSALRQGNTEAFF

abundance: .
j_gene: TRBJ2-5
v_gene: TRBV9
d_gene: TRBD1
CDR3nt: TGTGCCAGCAGCCTGGGACAGCTCCAAGAGACCCAGTACTTC
CDR3aa: CASSLGQLQETQYF

abundance: .
j_gene: TRBJ2-7
v_gene: TRBV28
d_gene: .
CDR3nt: TGTGCCTGCGGGAACCTTTTCGAGCAGTACTTC
CDR3aa: CACGNLFEQYF

abundance: few
j_gene: TRBJ2-3
v_gene: TRBV5-1
d_gene: .
CDR3nt: TGCGCCAGCAGCGTAGTTTCCCACGGGGGCACAGATACGCAGTATTTT
CDR3aa: CASSVVSHGGTDTQYF

abundance: .
j_gene: TRBJ2-1
v_gene: TRBV19
d_gene: TRBD2
CDR3nt: TGTGCCAGTAGTAGGGTCCGAGCGGGGGTTTACAATGAGCAGTTCTTC
CDR3aa: CASSRVRAGVYNEQFF

abundance: .
j_gene: TRBJ2-3
v_gene: TRBV5-1
d_gene: .
CDR3nt: TGCGCCAGCAGGGACGGGGCGGGGAGCACAGATACGCAGTATTTT
CDR3aa: CASRDGAGSTDTQYF

abundance: .
j_gene: TRBJ2-3
v_gene: TRBV2
d_gene: TRBD2
CDR3nt: TGTGCCAGCAGGACTAGCGGGGGAGATACGCAGTATTTT
CDR3aa: CASRTSGGDTQYF

abundance: once
j_gene: TRBJ2-5
v_gene: TRBV28
d_gene: TRBD2
CDR3nt: TGTGCCAGCAGACTAGCGTCAGTCCAAGAGACCCAGTACTTC
CDR3aa: CASRLASVQETQYF

abundance: once
j_gene: TRBJ2-2
v_gene: TRBV7-3
d_gene: .
CDR3nt: TGTGCCAGCAGCTTTCTAGCGAACACCGGGGAGCTGTTTTTT
CDR3aa: CASSFLANTGELFF

abundance: .
j_gene: TRBJ1-2
v_gene: TRBV20-1
d_gene: .
CDR3nt: TGCAGTGCCCTTGAAAGGGACACACCCTTC
CDR3aa: CSALERDTPF

abundance: once
j_gene: TRBJ1-1
v_gene: TRBV7-9
d_gene: .
CDR3nt: TGTGCCAGCAGCTTAGCCAGGGCGATGAACACTGAAGCTTTCTTT
CDR3aa: CASSLARAMNTEAFF

abundance: few
j_gene: TRBJ2-1
v_gene: TRBV5-6
d_gene: TRBD1
CDR3nt: TGTGCCAGCAGCGCCGTGGGACAGGGTAGCGATGAGCAGTTCTTC
CDR3aa: CASSAVGQGSDEQFF

abundance: few
j_gene: TRBJ1-1
v_gene: TRBV6-1
d_gene: TRBD1
CDR3nt: TGTGCCAGCAGTGAAATCAGACAGGGGAGAACTGAAGCTTTCTTT
CDR3aa: CASSEIRQGRTEAFF

abundance: few
j_gene: TRBJ2-3
v_gene: TRBV27
d_gene: .
CDR3nt: TGTGCCAGCAGTTATAAGGGGTCGGGCACAGATACGCAGTATTTT
CDR3aa: CASSYKGSGTDTQYF

abundance: .
j_gene: TRBJ1-2
v_gene: TRBV20-1
d_gene: TRBD1
CDR3nt: TGCAGTTCCGACAGGGGCTATGGCTACACCTTC
CDR3aa: CSSDRGYGYTF

abundance: .
j_gene: TRBJ2-5
v_gene: TRBV5-1
d_gene: TRBD1
CDR3nt: TGCGCCAGTAATACAGGGGGCGCGCCGGATGAGACCCAGTACTTC
CDR3aa: CASNTGGAPDETQYF

abundance: .
j_gene: TRBJ1-5
v_gene: TRBV19
d_gene: .
CDR3nt: TGTGCCAGTACCCTTTCCGGGGGCAATCAGCCCCAGCATTTT
CDR3aa: CASTLSGGNQPQHF

abundance: .
j_gene: TRBJ2-6
v_gene: TRBV7-9
d_gene: .
CDR3nt: TGTGCCAGCCCGTCTGGGGCCAACGTCCTGACTTTC
CDR3aa: CASPSGANVLTF

abundance: .
j_gene: TRBJ2-3
v_gene: TRBV11-1
d_gene: .
CDR3nt: TGTGCCAGCAGGCGACTACGGGGTGCCAGAGATACGCAGTATTTT
CDR3aa: CASRRLRGARDTQYF

abundance: .
j_gene: TRBJ2-3
v_gene: TRBV4-1
d_gene: TRBD1
CDR3nt: TGCGCCAGCAGCCAGAACAGGGGGTCTAGCACAGATACGCAGTATTTT
CDR3aa: CASSQNRGSSTDTQYF

abundance: .
j_gene: TRBJ2-2
v_gene: TRBV25-1
d_gene: TRBD1
CDR3nt: TGTGCCAGCAGTGAAGTCGACAGGGACGGCGGGGAGCTGTTTTTT
CDR3aa: CASSEVDRDGGELFF

abundance: .
j_gene: TRBJ2-1
v_gene: TRBV2
d_gene: TRBD2
CDR3nt: TGTGCCAGCAGTGAGAAGGGACTAGCGGGGAATGAGCAGTTCTTC
CDR3aa: CASSEKGLAGNEQFF

abundance: .
j_gene: TRBJ1-5
v_gene: TRBV6-6
d_gene: .
CDR3nt: TGTGCCAGCAGTTACTTGCAGAAGAATCAGCCCCAGCATTTT
CDR3aa: CASSYLQKNQPQHF

abundance: .
j_gene: TRBJ1-4
v_gene: TRBV7-9
d_gene: TRBD1
CDR3nt: TGTGCCAGCAGCTTAAGACAGGGAGCAACTAATGAAAAACTGTTTTTT
CDR3aa: CASSLRQGATNEKLFF

abundance: .
j_gene: TRBJ2-3
v_gene: TRBV19
d_gene: TRBD2
CDR3nt: TGTGCCAGTAGTCTACTAGCGGGGTTCACAGATACGCAGTATTTT
CDR3aa: CASSLLAGFTDTQYF

abundance: .
j_gene: TRBJ2-5
v_gene: TRBV27
d_gene: .
CDR3nt: TGTGCCAGCAGTTTAGGACAAATGGGGCAGACCCAGTACTTC
CDR3aa: CASSLGQMGQTQYF

abundance: .
j_gene: TRBJ2-2
v_gene: TRBV7-9
d_gene: .
CDR3nt: TGTGCCAGCAGCTCCCCCGGAGGGGGGGCGGACACCGGGGAGCTGTTTTTT
CDR3aa: CASSSPGGGADTGELFF

abundance: .
j_gene: TRBJ2-7
v_gene: TRBV5-1
d_gene: TRBD1
CDR3nt: TGCGCCAGCAGCTTGGGACCACGAGACAGGGATTACGAGCAGTACTTC
CDR3aa: CASSLGPRDRDYEQYF

abundance: .
j_gene: TRBJ1-5
v_gene: TRBV6-5
d_gene: TRBD1
CDR3nt: TGTGCCAGCAGTCAGGGGGGACAGCCCCAGCATTTT
CDR3aa: CASSQGGQPQHF

abundance: .
j_gene: TRBJ1-2
v_gene: TRBV13
d_gene: .
CDR3nt: TGTGCCAGCAGCTTAGAAGGGAGGTACGGTGGCTACACCTTC
CDR3aa: CASSLEGRYGGYTF

abundance: .
j_gene: TRBJ2-3
v_gene: TRBV6-1
d_gene: .
CDR3nt: TGTGCCAGTCGAGAAGTGGGAGGCACAGATACGCAGTATTTT
CDR3aa: CASREVGGTDTQYF

abundance: .
j_gene: TRBJ1-2
v_gene: TRBV30
d_gene: TRBD1
CDR3nt: TGTGCCTGGAGTGGCGGGACAGATGGGGTGCGTGGCTACACCTTC
CDR3aa: CAWSGGTDGVRGYTF

abundance: .
j_gene: TRBJ2-7
v_gene: TRBV30
d_gene: .
CDR3nt: TGTGCCTGGAGGGGGGGCTCCTACGAGCAGTACTTC
CDR3aa: CAWRGGSYEQYF

abundance: .
j_gene: TRBJ2-7
v_gene: TRBV5-5
d_gene: .
CDR3nt: TGTGCCAGCAGCTTGGGCGTCTACGAGCAGTACTTC
CDR3aa: CASSLGVYEQYF